This paragraph reports one TCR beta chain. Antigen: not known. This CDR3 has 14 amino acids. Germline V gives CDR1 SGHRS, CDR2 YFSETQ. With 5 bases removed from V and 3 bases from J, the gap between germline ends came to 15 bases. This entry is derived from a study of vaccination effects on CD4 cells after COVID-19. Assay used: immunoSEQ multiplex PCR; TCRdb lists only in-frame clones, some missing. This repertoire shows about 34,000 clones, roughly 73% found once; its top ten account for 25% to 35%. Study findings and constraints: There were few convalescent patients in the study and no early post-infection timepoints.

Antigen-specific CD4+ T cell clonotypes were called by their expansion after viral peptide-pool culture in ViraFEST. Culturing for around 10 days preceded CD4+ T cell isolation. Vaccinees lacked prior SARS-CoV-2 infection and tested negative for nucleocapsid antibodies. The V call is TRBV5-1, the J call TRBJ2-7; D call uncertain. The receptor's source is a human donor who received a COVID-19 vaccine. Sequenced here: CD4+ T cells from PBMCs cultured with HCoV-OC43 spike peptides, sampled before COVID-19 vaccination. Regarding subset: HCoV-OC43 spike overlapping peptide pool stimulation. CDR3 region: CASSRAASNYEQYF. The DNA of the CDR3 is TGCGCCAGCAGTCGGGCAGCTTCCAACTACGAGCAGTACTTC.